This TCR beta chain was retrieved from a study of T cells in Graves' hyperthyroidism and ophthalmopathy. Trimming removed 4 bases at V and 8 bases at J, with 11 bases between. The length of the CDR3 is 12 residues. CDR1 is SNHLY, CDR2 FYNNEI, per germline. Broader study findings: Blood also held most thyroid clonotypes expanded beyond 0.001. Ophthalmopathy was distinguished from stable hyperthyroidism by 13 V-J signatures.

Amplification targeted TCR beta CDR3 regions from RNA transcripts. HTBI primers drove first-round RT-PCR of the TCR CDR3. MiXCR, run by TCRdb on the multiplex PCR reads, gives a single entry per CDR3 protein. This sample has approximately 480,000 distinct CDR3 sequences; 20% occur once, and the top ten carry roughly 29%. This clonotype was seen a handful of times. The target antigen is unknown. Graves' hyperthyroidism qualified as stable when ophthalmopathy did not progress within 18 months. This receptor was obtained from a young man with Graves' hyperthyroidism. The chain carries TRBV2 and TRBJ1-2; the D is unclear. Source material: blood. In DNA, the CDR3 is TGTGCCAGCAGTGGGTCCGGTAGGGGCTACACCTTC. Protein: CASSGSGRGYTF.